Presented here are 19 T cell receptor beta chains from one specimen sequenced in a study of cytomegalovirus exposure and HLA in healthy donors. Primers: 60 Vbeta forward and 13 Jbeta reverse. The method was immunoSEQ multiplex PCR; TCRdb's version includes in-frame clones alone and lacks a portion of them. The sample shows 120,000 or so clones, 77% of them seen only once. What was sequenced was PBMCs. All receptors come from a man in his late teens or twenties in good health and CMV-seropositive.

The gene calls are TRBV14 and TRBJ2-1, with TRBD2 identical over 14 bases. The V gene's germline CDR1 is SGHDN and CDR2 FVKESK. J lost 8 bases, V lost 4 bases, and 4 bases had no gene match. The CDR3 sequence is 15 residues long. The CDR3 loop reads CASSPSTSGGDEQFF. The DNA for the CDR3 is TGTGCCAGCAGCCCGTCGACTAGCGGGGGGGATGAGCAGTTCTTC.

V and J are TRBV5-4 and TRBJ2-1, with D perhaps matching TRBD1 (5 bases). Trimming cost V 0 bases and J 9 bases, with 10 bases left between them. This CDR3 contains 13 residues. Germline CDR1 and CDR2: SGHNT and YYREEE (reference sequence). CDR3 nucleotide sequence: TGTGCCAGCAGCTTGGAGGGGAAGGGTGAGCAGTTCTTC. Protein product: CASSLEGKGEQFF.

The V call is TRBV7-6, the J call TRBJ1-5, with 10 nucleotides matching TRBD1. Germline trimming cut 4 bases from V and 5 bases from J; bases unmatched to any gene: 8. Germline V CDR1 and CDR2: SGHVS, FNYEAQ. This CDR3 comprises 16 residues. The CDR3 spells CASSSRGTGVDQPQHF. The CDR3 nucleotides read TGTGCCAGCAGCTCGCGGGGGACAGGGGTGGATCAGCCCCAGCATTTT.

The gene calls are TRBV14 and TRBJ1-2, with a weak D call TRBD1 (6 bases). The CDR3 loop spans 14 amino acids. Trimming pared 1 base from V and 3 bases from J, leaving 9 bases between. Germline V gene data show CDR1 as SGHDN and CDR2 as FVKESK. CDR3 residues: CASSQGGGDYGYTF. The DNA for the CDR3 is TGTGCCAGCAGCCAAGGCGGGGGCGACTATGGCTACACCTTC. The full variable domain, in which reference TRBV14 and TRBJ1-2 provide the parts outside the CDR3, is EAGVTQFPSHSVIEKGQTVTLRCDPISGHDNLYWYRRVMGKEIKFLLHFVKESKQDESGMPNNRFLAERTGGTYSTLKVQPAELEDSGVYFCASSQGGGDYGYTFGSGTRLTVV.

The gene calls are TRBV6-5 and TRBJ2-3, with TRBD2 matching over 13 bases. This CDR3 is built from 16 residues. Trimming cost V 0 bases and J 6 bases; bases outside gene matches: 3. Germline CDR1 and CDR2: MNHEY and SVGAGI. This CDR3 reads CASSYSTSGGGDTQYF. The CDR3 nucleotides are TGTGCCAGCAGTTACTCAACTAGCGGGGGGGGTGATACGCAGTATTTT.

The chain has TRBV4-1 and TRBJ2-5; tentatively, D is TRBD1 (5 bases). Germline V gene sequence: CDR1 MGHRA, CDR2 YSYEKL. V lost 0 bases, J lost 5 bases, and 13 bases lay in between. The CDR3 runs to 15 residues. The CDR3 loop reads CASSQEGRGVETQYF. CDR3 DNA sequence: TGCGCCAGCAGCCAAGAGGGGCGTGGCGTCGAGACCCAGTACTTC.

The chain couples TRBV9 to TRBJ2-5, with 15 positions matching TRBD2. The germline gives CDR1 SGDLS, CDR2 YYNGEE. J was trimmed by 5 bases and V by 4 bases; bases with no gene match: 3. The CDR3 consists of 15 residues. This CDR3 reads CASSSGLAGGETQYF. CDR3 DNA: TGTGCCAGCAGCTCGGGACTAGCGGGGGGCGAGACCCAGTACTTC.

The J gene is TRBJ2-5, the V gene TRBV18, with TRBD1 identical over 8 bases. This CDR3 spans 17 amino acids. CDR1 is KGHSH, CDR2 LQKENI, per germline. V shed 0 bases and J 2 bases; nucleotides not matched to a gene: 8. Here the CDR3 reads CASSPPGPGQEQETQYF. CDR3 sequence (DNA): TGTGCCAGCTCACCACCCGGCCCGGGACAGGAGCAAGAGACCCAGTACTTC.

This clone has just a few counts. The rearrangement links TRBV2 to TRBJ2-3; TRBD2 is a possible D gene (5 bases). The CDR3 spans 12 residues. Germline lookup yields CDR1 SNHLY and CDR2 FYNNEI. V was trimmed by 11 bases and J by 2 bases, leaving 11 bases between them. CDR3 sequence reads: CALLRDTDTQYF. The CDR3 bases are TGTGCCCTCCTCCGGGACACAGATACGCAGTATTTT.

The chain uses TRBV6-5 and TRBJ1-2; 8 bases match TRBD1. J gave up 2 bases and V 4 bases, and 9 bases lay outside the gene matches. The CDR3 has 16 amino acids. Per the germline V gene, CDR1 is MNHEY and CDR2 is SVGAGI. The CDR3 region is CASSFQGAQINYGYTF. The CDR3 bases are TGTGCCAGCAGTTTCCAGGGGGCGCAAATAAACTATGGCTACACCTTC.

The rearrangement uses TRBV13 and TRBJ2-1, with D perhaps being TRBD1 or TRBD2 (5 bases each). Germline V gene lookup returns CDR1 PRHDT and CDR2 FYEKMQ (reference sequence). V shed 5 bases and J shed 7 bases, with 9 bases lying between them. The CDR3 covers 12 residues. The CDR3 DNA follows: TGTGCCAGCAGCGTAGAGGGGAATGAGCAGTTCTTC. Protein product: CASSVEGNEQFF.

CDR3 in amino acids: CASSLSGSVRQGANEQFF. The DNA of the CDR3 is TGTGCCAGCAGCTTAAGCGGATCGGTGAGACAGGGGGCGAATGAGCAGTTCTTC. The genes are TRBV7-3 and TRBJ2-1; 10 bases fit TRBD1. Germline assignment: CDR1 SGHTA and CDR2 FQGTGA. V trimming: 1 base; J trimming: 7 bases; junction bases outside the gene matches: 13. The CDR3 runs to 18 residues. Full variable domain (outside the CDR3, taken from reference TRBV7-3 and TRBJ2-1): GAGVSQTPSNKVTEKGKYVELRCDPISGHTALYWYRQSLGQGPEFLIYFQGTGAADDSGLPNDRFFAVRPEGSVSTLKIQRTERGDSAVYLCASSLSGSVRQGANEQFFGPGTRLTVL.

This clone was seen a few times. The V gene is TRBV4-2, the J gene TRBJ2-7; 9 positions agree with TRBD2. In germline, CDR1 is LGHNA, CDR2 YNFKEQ. The CDR3 loop spans 17 amino acids. The junction had 10 bases not matched to a gene; V was cut back by 4 bases and J by 0 bases. CDR3 sequence: CASSPQPAGGSSYEQYF. The CDR3 DNA reads as TGTGCCAGCAGCCCCCAACCAGCGGGGGGCTCCTCCTACGAGCAGTACTTC.

The chain carries TRBV30 and TRBJ2-1; D may be TRBD1 (5 bases). V was trimmed by 5 bases and J by 6 bases, leaving 11 bases between them. The CDR3 sequence is 12 residues long. The germline CDR1 and CDR2 sequences are GTSNPN and SVGIG (reference sequence). CDR3 protein: CAWFPRVNEQFF. CDR3 nucleotides: TGTGCCTGGTTCCCCAGGGTCAATGAGCAGTTCTTC.

The chain links TRBV28 to TRBJ2-6; 7 bases map to TRBD1. The CDR3 consists of 15 residues. With V trimmed by 6 bases and J by 0 bases, 2 bases remained unmatched. The germline V gene has CDR1 MDHEN and CDR2 SYDVKM. The CDR3 is CASSRDSSGANVLTF. CDR3 DNA: TGTGCCAGCAGCCGGGACAGCTCTGGGGCCAACGTCCTGACTTTC.

The rearrangement joins TRBV7-3 to TRBJ2-1, with 8 bases matching TRBD2. In germline, CDR1 is SGHTA, CDR2 FQGTGA. This CDR3 contains 15 residues. V was pared by 5 bases and J by 7 bases, with 10 bases of the junction left unmatched. The chain's CDR3 is CASSPAGGVFNEQFF. CDR3 sequence (DNA): TGTGCCAGCAGCCCCGCGGGGGGAGTGTTTAATGAGCAGTTCTTC.

This clone came up a few times. This sequence joins TRBV7-2 and TRBJ1-5; D perhaps matches TRBD1 (6 bases). V was trimmed by 6 bases and J by 6 bases, leaving 15 bases between them. This CDR3 spans 14 amino acids. Germline V CDR1 and CDR2: SGHTA, FQGNSA. CDR3 sequence: CASREQGIVQPQHF. In DNA, the CDR3 is TGTGCCAGCAGGGAACAGGGTATCGTTCAGCCCCAGCATTTT.

The chain combines TRBV2 with TRBJ2-2, with TRBD1 matching over 7 bases. Germline assignment: CDR1 SNHLY and CDR2 FYNNEI. CDR3 length equals 16 residues. The J segment lost 4 bases and the V segment lost 0 bases, leaving 5 bases of the junction unmatched. The CDR3 sequence is CASSEAMGQLTGELFF. For the CDR3, the DNA is TGTGCCAGCAGTGAAGCTATGGGACAGCTCACCGGGGAGCTGTTTTTT.

The chain recombines TRBV10-2 with TRBJ1-2; a weak D match, TRBD1 (5 bases). Trimming took 4 bases from V and 2 from J, leaving 8 bases between them. Germline V CDR1 and CDR2: WSHSY, SAAADI. The CDR3 has 13 amino acids. The CDR3 sequence is CASSGNRNYGYTF. Here the CDR3 DNA reads TGCGCCAGCAGTGGGAACAGGAACTATGGCTACACCTTC.